What follows is one TCR beta chain and its context. Preparation of the TCRbeta library was carried out with unique molecular identifiers. TCRdb re-derived calls from the PCR reads in MiXCR, one entry per CDR3 protein. Among about 250,000 distinct CDR3 sequences listed, 24% were seen once. The sample comes from a study of T-cell reconstitution after alpha-beta-depleted transplantation in children. The sequences come from PBMCs, mostly from graft donor cells, collected 360 days after TCRalphabeta/CD19-depleted stem cell transplant. The sequence derives from a female patient between 2 and 15 years old who had a stem cell transplant for congenital amegakaryocytic thrombocytopenia, so the T cells may come from the graft donor.

This chain's CDR3 is CSVEDQGTGADTQYF. CDR3 nucleotide sequence: TGCAGCGTTGAAGACCAGGGGACGGGGGCAGATACGCAGTATTTT. The chain links TRBV29-1 to TRBJ2-3, with D possibly called TRBD1 or TRBD2 (6 bases each). Between the trimmed V and J ends, which lost 0 bases and 4 bases, there was a span of 14 bases. The CDR3 is 15 amino acids. CDR1 and CDR2 (germline): SQVTM, ANQGSEA.